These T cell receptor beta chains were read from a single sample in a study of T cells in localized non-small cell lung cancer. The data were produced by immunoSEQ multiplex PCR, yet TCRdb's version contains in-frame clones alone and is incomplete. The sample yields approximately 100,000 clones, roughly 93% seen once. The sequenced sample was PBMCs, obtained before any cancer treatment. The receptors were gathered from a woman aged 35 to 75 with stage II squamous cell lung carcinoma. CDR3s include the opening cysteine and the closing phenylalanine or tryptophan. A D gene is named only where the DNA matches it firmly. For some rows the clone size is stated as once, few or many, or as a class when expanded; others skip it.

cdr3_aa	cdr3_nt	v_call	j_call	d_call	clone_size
CASSMFGGKSTDTQYF	TGTGCCAGTAGTATGTTCGGCGGGAAAAGCACAGATACGCAGTATTTT	TRBV19	TRBJ2-3	.	.
CAISQENTEAFF	TGTGCCATCAGCCAGGAGAACACTGAAGCTTTCTTT	TRBV10-3	TRBJ1-1	.	.
CSVDGGPYEQYF	TGCAGCGTTGACGGGGGCCCCTACGAGCAGTACTTC	TRBV29-1	TRBJ2-7	.	.
CSVGGPGELFF	TGCAGCGTTGGAGGACCGGGGGAGCTGTTTTTT	TRBV29-1	TRBJ2-2	.	once
CASSQGTAYSGNTIYF	TGTGCCAGCAGCCAAGGGACGGCATACTCTGGAAACACCATATATTTT	TRBV11-3	TRBJ1-3	.	.
CASGPLGTGELFF	TGTGCCAGCGGCCCCCTGGGCACCGGGGAGCTGTTTTTT	TRBV11-3	TRBJ2-2	.	.
CASSLVAGEAGYTF	TGCGCCAGCAGCTTGGTGGCAGGGGAGGCTGGCTACACCTTC	TRBV5-1	TRBJ1-2	.	.
CASLTDRRDYGYTF	TGTGCCAGCTTGACGGATCGGAGAGACTATGGCTACACCTTC	TRBV6-1	TRBJ1-2	.	.
CASSSQGGNTEAFF	TGCGCCAGCAGCTCGCAAGGGGGTAACACTGAAGCTTTCTTT	TRBV5-1	TRBJ1-1	.	.
CASSLGSYYNNEQFF	TGTGCCAGCAGCTTAGGTAGCTACTACAACAATGAGCAGTTCTTC	TRBV7-8	TRBJ2-1	.	.
CASSILTGGQPQHF	TGTGCCAGTAGTATTTTGACAGGGGGACAGCCCCAGCATTTT	TRBV19	TRBJ1-5	TRBD1	.
CASSVGKGGEAFF	TGTGCCAGCAGTGTTGGTAAGGGTGGTGAAGCTTTCTTT	TRBV2	TRBJ1-1	.	few
CASSKSQEGTQYF	TGTGCCAGCAGCAAGTCACAGGAAGGGACCCAGTACTTC	TRBV7-8	TRBJ2-5	.	.
CAWSGGESSGNTIYF	TGTGCCTGGAGTGGGGGGGAAAGCTCTGGAAACACCATATATTTT	TRBV30	TRBJ1-3	.	.
CASSLDGTRNQPQHF	TGTGCCAGCAGCTTAGACGGGACACGCAATCAGCCCCAGCATTTT	TRBV11-2	TRBJ1-5	.	.
CASSPVGSSYNSPLHF	TGTGCCAGCAGCCCAGTGGGGAGCTCCTATAATTCACCCCTCCACTTT	TRBV14	TRBJ1-6	.	.
CAWVDRPNTEAFF	TGTGCCTGGGTTGATAGGCCGAACACTGAAGCTTTCTTT	TRBV30	TRBJ1-1	.	.
CASLSAKPLPDNPQGNQPQHF	TGTGCCAGCTTGAGCGCCAAGCCGCTTCCAGATAACCCTCAGGGCAATCAGCCCCAGCATTTT	TRBV21-1	TRBJ1-5	.	.
CASSLDQGALNTEAFF	TGTGCCAGCAGCTTGGACCAGGGGGCATTGAACACTGAAGCTTTCTTT	TRBV5-6	TRBJ1-1	TRBD1	once
CASRPQGFTEAFF	TGTGCCAGCAGACCCCAGGGTTTCACTGAAGCTTTCTTT	TRBV5-6	TRBJ1-1	.	.
CASSSPGGKTNNQPQHF	TGTGCCAGCAGCTCCCCTGGGGGGAAAACTAACAATCAGCCCCAGCATTTT	TRBV5-8	TRBJ1-5	.	.
CASGRLAGEQFF	TGTGCTAGTGGGAGACTAGCGGGAGAGCAGTTCTTC	TRBV12-5	TRBJ2-1	TRBD2	few
CASSPGQGTDTQYF	TGCGCCAGCAGCCCAGGACAGGGAACAGATACGCAGTATTTT	TRBV5-1	TRBJ2-3	TRBD1	.
CASSSSTGGYEQYF	TGTGCCAGCAGTTCCTCGACAGGGGGCTACGAGCAGTACTTC	TRBV6-1	TRBJ2-7	TRBD1	once
CASSLVGRDNEQFF	TGCGCCAGCAGCTTGGTGGGCAGGGACAATGAGCAGTTCTTC	TRBV5-1	TRBJ2-1	.	.
CASHGAPLRNEQFF	TGTGCGAGCCACGGGGCACCCCTACGGAATGAGCAGTTCTTC	TRBV28	TRBJ2-1	.	.
CASSNRDGRNTEAFF	TGTGCCAGCAGTAACCGGGACGGACGGAACACTGAAGCTTTCTTT	TRBV27	TRBJ1-1	.	.
CASITRGDTQYF	TGTGCCAGCATTACGCGGGGTGATACGCAGTATTTT	TRBV6-1	TRBJ2-3	.	few
CASSLGSVPYGYTF	TGTGCCAGCAGTTTGGGGTCGGTTCCTTATGGCTACACCTTC	TRBV28	TRBJ1-2	.	.
CASSATGNSNQPQHF	TGTGCCAGCAGCGCTACAGGGAATAGCAATCAGCCCCAGCATTTT	TRBV6-1	TRBJ1-5	.	.
CASTSGTEGNIQYF	TGTGCCAGCACATCCGGGACAGAGGGCAACATTCAGTACTTC	TRBV2	TRBJ2-4	TRBD1	.
CASSQWPEGGYTF	TGTGCCAGCAGCCAATGGCCCGAGGGAGGCTACACCTTC	TRBV14	TRBJ1-2	.	.
CASSRVDEQYF	TGTGCCAGCAGCAGAGTAGACGAGCAGTACTTC	TRBV6-1	TRBJ2-7	.	.
CASAPELGVSSNEQFF	TGCGCCAGCGCCCCTGAGCTGGGGGTATCCTCCAATGAGCAGTTCTTC	TRBV5-1	TRBJ2-1	.	.
CASSPPGQGINGYTF	TGCGCCAGCAGCCCACCGGGACAGGGGATTAATGGCTACACCTTC	TRBV5-1	TRBJ1-2	TRBD1	.
CASSLGKGPGGTDTQYF	TGCGCCAGCAGCCTAGGGAAGGGACCCGGAGGCACAGATACGCAGTATTTT	TRBV5-1	TRBJ2-3	.	.
CASSLYYGTLDYGYTF	TGTGCCAGCAGTTTATATTACGGAACCTTGGACTATGGCTACACCTTC	TRBV28	TRBJ1-2	.	.
CASSLPRGFADTQYF	TGTGCCAGCAGCTTGCCCCGGGGATTTGCAGATACGCAGTATTTT	TRBV12-1	TRBJ2-3	.	.
CASRAGAYNEQFF	TGTGCCAGCAGAGCGGGGGCCTACAATGAGCAGTTCTTC	TRBV28	TRBJ2-1	TRBD2	.
CASTSRGRQPGQPQHF	TGTGCCAGTACCTCCCGGGGACGGCAACCGGGTCAGCCCCAGCATTTT	TRBV19	TRBJ1-5	.	.
CASSSQGVSEAFF	TGTGCCAGCAGTTCTCAGGGGGTTAGTGAAGCTTTCTTT	TRBV6-6	TRBJ1-1	TRBD1	.
CASSTSSRGSGYTF	TGTGCCAGTAGTACCAGTAGCCGGGGCTCTGGCTACACCTTC	TRBV19	TRBJ1-2	.	.
CATSTGTEEKLFF	TGTGCCACCAGCACCGGGACAGAAGAAAAACTGTTTTTT	TRBV15	TRBJ1-4	TRBD1	.
CASGTSGGFQETQYF	TGCGCCAGCGGGACTAGCGGGGGGTTCCAAGAGACCCAGTACTTC	TRBV5-1	TRBJ2-5	TRBD2	few
CAWSRDRPYGYTF	TGTGCCTGGAGTCGAGACAGGCCCTATGGCTACACCTTC	TRBV30	TRBJ1-2	.	.
CATSRGQGAGETQYF	TGTGCCACCAGCAGAGGACAGGGGGCCGGCGAGACCCAGTACTTC	TRBV15	TRBJ2-5	TRBD1	.
CASSPPGTKRGNTIYF	TGTGCCAGCTCACCACCTGGGACCAAACGTGGAAACACCATATATTTT	TRBV18	TRBJ1-3	.	.
CASSLGWNSGNTIYF	TGTGCCAGCAGTTTAGGCTGGAACTCTGGAAACACCATATATTTT	TRBV28	TRBJ1-3	.	.
CARSLFPRDGGSMANVLTF	TGTGCCAGAAGCTTATTCCCCCGGGACGGAGGTAGTATGGCCAACGTCCTGACTTTC	TRBV7-5	TRBJ2-6	.	.
CASSQDLGTQYF	TGCGCCAGCAGCCAAGACTTGGGTACGCAGTATTTT	TRBV4-1	TRBJ2-3	.	.
CASKGDRATGELFF	TGTGCCAGCAAAGGCGACAGGGCCACCGGGGAGCTGTTTTTT	TRBV2	TRBJ2-2	TRBD1	few